These 27 T cell receptor beta chains originate from one sample sequenced in a study of shared clonotypes between healthy human individuals. Only CD45RO-negative cells positively selected for CCR7 counted as naive CD8 cells, so terminally differentiated effector memory CD45RA+ cells were excluded. Here immunoSEQ multiplex PCR was the method, and the copy in TCRdb shows in-frame clones only, minus some. The sample contains about 2 million clones, about 95% of which appear only once. The specimen was naive CD8+ T cells sorted from blood. These receptor sequences come from a man between 18 and 35 years old in good health.

The chain employs TRBV10-3 and TRBJ2-7; the match to TRBD1 covers 11 bases. The length of the CDR3 is 14 residues. The germline CDR1 and CDR2 sequences are ENHRY and SYGVKD. V gave up 10 bases and J gave up 4 bases; unmatched junction bases: 9. CDR3 region: CATGTGGIVYEQYF. CDR3 bases: TGTGCCACGGGGACAGGGGGTATAGTGTACGAGCAGTACTTC.

V is TRBV4-3 and J is TRBJ2-7; D is tentatively TRBD1 or TRBD2 (6 bases each). CDR3 length equals 17 residues. V was trimmed by 2 bases and J by 4 bases, leaving 21 bases between them. From germline, CDR1 is LGHNA and CDR2 YSLEER. This chain's CDR3 is CASSQTLHGGRGYEQYF. CDR3 DNA sequence: TGCGCCAGCAGCCAAACCCTACATGGGGGGCGCGGGTACGAGCAGTACTTC.

The gene calls are TRBV2 and TRBJ2-3; tentative D call: TRBD1 (5 bases). The CDR3 sequence is 18 residues long. V was trimmed by 0 bases and J by 1 base, leaving 17 bases between them. From germline, CDR1 is SNHLY and CDR2 FYNNEI. CDR3 nucleotide sequence: TGTGCCAGCAGTGAAGCGCGAGACAGCGCCTCGGGCACAGATACGCAGTATTTT. Translating gives CASSEARDSASGTDTQYF.

The V call is TRBV6-5, the J call TRBJ1-4; possible D gene TRBD1, 6 bases. Germline-derived CDR1 and CDR2 are MNHEY and SVGAGI. The CDR3 has 15 residues. Trimming took off 5 bases at V and 0 bases at J, with 10 bases between the two ends. CDR3 DNA: TGTGCCAGCAGTCCGGACAGTGCAACTAATGAAAAACTGTTTTTT. Its translation: CASSPDSATNEKLFF.

The V gene is TRBV9, the J gene TRBJ2-7, with D perhaps TRBD2 (6 bases). The germline V and J ends were trimmed by 0 bases and 5 bases, with 15 bases remaining between them. The germline gives CDR1 SGDLS, CDR2 YYNGEE. CDR3 length equals 15 residues. Written as DNA, the CDR3 is TGTGCCAGCAGCGTAGGGATAGCGGACCACAACGAGCAGTACTTC. Its protein is CASSVGIADHNEQYF.

This chain links TRBV16 with TRBJ1-5; D might be TRBD1 (5 bases). V lost 0 bases and J lost 7, with 7 bases in between. The CDR3 loop spans 13 amino acids. The germline V gene has CDR1 KGHSY and CDR2 FQNENV. The CDR3 coding sequence is TGTGCCAGCAGCCAATCGGGGGGACAGCCCCAGCATTTT. This encodes CASSQSGGQPQHF.

V and J are TRBV7-8 and TRBJ2-2; D is tentatively TRBD1 or TRBD2 (5 bases each). The germline CDR1 and CDR2 sequences are SGHVS and FQNEAQ. The V and J ends lost 1 base and 1 base respectively, with 7 bases between them. The CDR3 consists of 15 residues. The CDR3 loop is CASSLGGMNTGELFF. The CDR3 region has the DNA TGTGCCAGCAGCTTAGGGGGGATGAACACCGGGGAGCTGTTTTTT.

V and J are TRBV19 and TRBJ1-1, with D possibly matching TRBD1 (6 bases). Trimming shortened V by 9 bases and J by 4 bases, and 18 bases separated the two germline ends. CDR3 length: 14 residues. Germline CDR1 is LNHDA and CDR2 is SQIVND (reference sequence). DNA of the CDR3: TGTGCCAGCAACCTGGGGGGGGCGGGCACTGAAGCTTTCTTT. It encodes CASNLGGAGTEAFF.

V usage is TRBV7-8 and J usage is TRBJ2-7; 14 bases match TRBD2. Looked up from germline, CDR1 is SGHVS and CDR2 is FQNEAQ. V lost 5 bases and J lost 4; bases outside the gene matches: 10. This CDR3 is 17 amino acids long. CDR3 in DNA: TGTGCCAGCAGCCGGGGACTAGCGGGGGCCAGGGGGTACGAGCAGTACTTC. This encodes CASSRGLAGARGYEQYF.

The chain uses TRBV2 and TRBJ2-1, with TRBD2 matching over 8 bases. Germline CDR1 is SNHLY and CDR2 is FYNNEI. J gave up 6 bases and V 10 bases, and 8 bases lay outside the gene matches. There are 13 residues in the CDR3. This CDR3 is CATGTSQSNEQFF. CDR3 coding DNA: TGTGCCACGGGGACTAGTCAGTCCAATGAGCAGTTCTTC.

The genes are TRBV13 and TRBJ1-2; 8 positions match TRBD1. Germline lookup yields CDR1 PRHDT and CDR2 FYEKMQ (reference sequence). V trimming: 4 bases; J trimming: 2 bases; junction bases outside the gene matches: 3. This CDR3 comprises 14 residues. CDR3 nucleotides: TGTGCCAGCAGCTCCGGGACAGGAAACTATGGCTACACCTTC. Amino acid sequence: CASSSGTGNYGYTF.

V gene TRBV28 combines with J gene TRBJ2-7, with a weak D call TRBD2 (6 bases). There are 14 residues in the CDR3. V was pared by 5 bases and J by 6 bases, with 17 bases between. The germline CDR1 and CDR2 sequences are MDHEN and SYDVKM. The CDR3 DNA follows: TGTGCCAGCAGTCTAACACGGACTATATCCGAGCAGTACTTC. Translation gives CASSLTRTISEQYF.

V gene TRBV6-6 combines with J gene TRBJ1-1, with 8 bases matching TRBD1. Germline V lookup: CDR1 MNHNY, CDR2 SVGAGI (reference sequence). After removal of 4 bases from V and 3 bases from J, the junction contained 4 bases not matched to a gene. This CDR3 spans 14 amino acids. CDR3 in amino acids: CASSLPTGDTEAFF. The CDR3 coding sequence is TGTGCCAGCAGTTTACCGACAGGGGACACTGAAGCTTTCTTT.

The J gene is TRBJ2-1, the V gene TRBV7-9; TRBD1 matches at 11 bases. Germline values: CDR1 SEHNR, CDR2 FQNEAQ (reference sequence). The V gene end was trimmed by 5 bases and the J gene end by 8 bases; junction bases not matched to a gene: 5. The CDR3 is 14 amino acids. The CDR3 region has the DNA TGTGCCAGCAGCCTCCGGGACAGGGGGGATGAGCAGTTCTTC. Its translation is CASSLRDRGDEQFF. The complete variable domain, with remaining parts taken from reference TRBV7-9 and TRBJ2-1, reads DTGVSQNPRHKITKRGQNVTFRCDPISEHNRLYWYRQTLGQGPEFLTYFQNEAQLEKSRLLSDRFSAERPKGSFSTLEIQRTEQGDSAMYLCASSLRDRGDEQFFGPGTRLTVL.

This clone appeared once. The gene calls are TRBV27 and TRBJ1-6; 7 bases agree with TRBD1. CDR1 and CDR2 from the germline V gene are MNHEY and SMNVEV (reference sequence). Trimming took 4 bases from V and 7 from J; bases not matched to a gene: 7. CDR3 length: 15 amino acids. This CDR3 reads CASSSAGTANSPLHF. The CDR3 nucleotides read TGTGCCAGCAGTTCGGCCGGGACAGCCAATTCACCCCTCCACTTT.

This chain connects TRBV6-5 to TRBJ2-2, with a weak D call TRBD2 (6 bases). In germline, CDR1 is MNHEY, CDR2 SVGAGI. This CDR3 is built from 16 residues. The V and J ends lost 2 bases and 4 bases respectively, with 14 bases between them. CDR3 sequence: CASSYVLAEGTGELFF. CDR3 nucleotide sequence: TGTGCCAGCAGTTACGTACTAGCAGAGGGCACCGGGGAGCTGTTTTTT.

The chain recombines TRBV12-5 with TRBJ1-3; 7 nucleotides line up with TRBD1. Per germline, CDR1 LGHNT and CDR2 FRNRAP. The CDR3 loop spans 13 amino acids. The trim removed 6 bases at V and 2 bases at J, leaving 1 base unmatched. CDR3 sequence: CASGTGTGNTIYF. In DNA, the CDR3 is TGTGCTAGTGGGACAGGGACTGGAAACACCATATATTTT.

This clone was seen a handful of times. Other DNA sequences in the sample encode the same CDR3. The chain couples TRBV5-4 to TRBJ2-1; tentative D call: TRBD1 (6 bases). The CDR3 runs 14 residues. V was pared by 5 bases and J by 0 bases, with 9 bases between. Germline V lookup: CDR1 SGHNT, CDR2 YYREEE (reference sequence). The CDR3, as DNA: TGTGCCAGCAGGTCGGACAGCTCCTACAATGAGCAGTTCTTC. Translating it yields CASRSDSSYNEQFF.

The V call is TRBV7-9, the J call TRBJ2-1; D may be TRBD1 (6 bases). Germline V gene lookup returns CDR1 SEHNR and CDR2 FQNEAQ (reference sequence). This CDR3 region has 15 residues. The V gene lost 0 bases and the J gene lost 3 bases, with 9 bases spanning the gap. The CDR3 nucleotides read TGTGCCAGCAGCTTAGCACAGGGTATCTACAATGAGCAGTTCTTC. As protein: CASSLAQGIYNEQFF.

This chain joins TRBV27 and TRBJ2-2; TRBD2 matches at 8 bases. Germline V CDR1 and CDR2: MNHEY, SMNVEV (reference sequence). Trimming took 5 bases from V and 4 from J; bases not matched to a gene: 12. The CDR3 spans 17 residues. The CDR3 DNA sequence: TGTGCCAGCAGTCCGATCCTGGCGGGGGGCTTCACCGGGGAGCTGTTTTTT. As protein: CASSPILAGGFTGELFF.

This chain uses TRBV13 with TRBJ2-1; no clear D gene. Germline assignment: CDR1 PRHDT and CDR2 FYEKMQ (reference sequence). The CDR3 is 13 amino acids. V was trimmed by 1 base and J by 7 bases, leaving 8 bases between them. CDR3 protein: CASSLASGNEQFF. CDR3 DNA sequence: TGTGCCAGCAGCTTAGCGTCCGGGAATGAGCAGTTCTTC.

The chain has TRBV11-2 and TRBJ2-2, with 9 positions matching TRBD2. Germline values: CDR1 SGHAT, CDR2 FQNNGV. V was clipped by 1 base and J by 6 bases; unmatched bases: 3. The CDR3 has 15 amino acids. The CDR3 DNA reads TGTGCCAGCAGCTTAGGGACTAGCGAGGCCGGGGAGCTGTTTTTT. Residues: CASSLGTSEAGELFF.

In the case of this clone: At the DNA level, this CDR3 is encoded by other sequences in the same sample as well. The V call is TRBV28, the J call TRBJ1-1; TRBD1 might be the D (5 bases). Germline V gene sequence: CDR1 MDHEN, CDR2 SYDVKM. The CDR3 runs 14 residues. Trimming left V 2 bases short and J 2 bases short, with 9 bases between. In DNA, the CDR3 is TGTGCCAGCAGTTTAAGGACACCTAACACTGAAGCTTTCTTT. It specifies CASSLRTPNTEAFF. The full variable domain, completed using reference TRBV28 and TRBJ1-1, is DVKVTQSSRYLVKRTGEKVFLECVQDMDHENMFWYRQDPGLGLRLIYFSYDVKMKEKGDIPEGYSVSREKKERFSLILESASTNQTSMYLCASSLRTPNTEAFFGQGTRLTVV.

Worth noting for this clone: Other DNA sequences in the same sample also yield this CDR3. V is TRBV19 and J is TRBJ2-7, with D possibly TRBD2 on 5 matching bases. The CDR3 covers 13 residues. Trimming took off 3 bases at V and 1 base at J, with 7 bases between the two ends. Germline V gives CDR1 LNHDA, CDR2 SQIVND (reference sequence). CDR3 in amino acids: CASSIGESYEQYF. CDR3 DNA: TGTGCCAGTAGTATTGGGGAGTCCTACGAGCAGTACTTC.

V and J are TRBV9 and TRBJ2-7, with D possibly matching TRBD1 (6 bases). This CDR3 region has 16 residues. The V and J ends lost 2 bases and 6 bases respectively, with 21 bases between them. In germline, CDR1 is SGDLS, CDR2 YYNGEE. CDR3: CASSVNKGRQDGEQYF. The CDR3 region has the DNA TGTGCCAGCAGCGTCAATAAAGGGAGACAGGACGGCGAGCAGTACTTC.

The J gene is TRBJ2-3, the V gene TRBV4-1, with D maybe TRBD1 (6 bases). There are 15 residues in the CDR3. V was clipped by 6 bases and J by 6 bases, with 19 bases between them. Germline V gene sequence: CDR1 MGHRA, CDR2 YSYEKL. The CDR3 DNA sequence: TGCGCCAGCAGTCCCCAACCAGGGGCGGTCGATACGCAGTATTTT. As protein: CASSPQPGAVDTQYF.

V and J are TRBV5-8 and TRBJ1-2, with unresolved D. CDR1 is SGHTS and CDR2 is YDEGEE in the germline V gene. Deletions cut 4 bases from V and 5 bases from J, with 12 bases between. CDR3 length: 13 amino acids. The DNA of the CDR3 is TGTGCCAGCAGCAAGAAGGAGGCATATGGCTACACCTTC. Its translation: CASSKKEAYGYTF.